These 3 T cell receptor beta chains came from one sample sequenced in a study of T cell repertoires in cytomegalovirus infection. Their cognate antigens are unknown. TCRdb recomputed calls from the reads with MiXCR, one row per CDR3 protein. The sample contains approximately 990,000 distinct CDR3 sequences, approximately 32% of which appear only once. This specimen consisted of cultured CD8+ T cells from PBMCs, obtained from culture after CMV antigen stimulation. These receptors were collected from a human donor in good health (CMV status not recorded). Some clones in this sample may be carry-over from other donors' samples.

This clonotype has just a few counts. The chain links TRBV6-2 or TRBV6-3 to TRBJ1-6; D is ambiguous. Germline values: CDR1 MNHEY, CDR2 SVGEGT. V dropped 8 bases and J dropped 5 bases, with 10 bases sitting between them. The CDR3 is made up of 13 amino acids. CDR3 nucleotide sequence: TGTGCCAGCCTTCGCGGCGATAATTCACCCCTCCACTTT. Amino acids: CASLRGDNSPLHF.

The genes are TRBV2 and TRBJ2-5; D may be TRBD1 (6 bases). Germline V gives CDR1 SNHLY, CDR2 FYNNEI. The CDR3 extends over 16 amino acids. V lost 2 bases and J lost 4, with 17 bases in between. As DNA, the CDR3 is TGTGCCAGCAGTGAAATTGGGGGCCCCGAGACAGAGACCCAGTACTTC. It translates to CASSEIGGPETETQYF. Filled out from reference TRBV2 and TRBJ2-5, the complete variable domain reads EPEVTQTPSHQVTQMGQEVILRCVPISNHLYFYWYRQILGQKVEFLVSFYNNEISEKSEIFDDQFSVERPDGSNFTLKIRSTKLEDSAMYFCASSEIGGPETETQYFGPGTRLLVL.

The chain recombines TRBV27 with TRBJ2-7; D remains unclear. V gave up 5 bases and J gave up 5 bases, with 19 bases separating them. CDR1 is MNHEY, CDR2 SMNVEV, per germline (reference sequence). The CDR3 spans 15 residues. DNA for the CDR3: TGTGCCAGCAGTAGAGCAGCCAGGCAGTACAACGAGCAGTACTTC. Translating gives CASSRAARQYNEQYF.